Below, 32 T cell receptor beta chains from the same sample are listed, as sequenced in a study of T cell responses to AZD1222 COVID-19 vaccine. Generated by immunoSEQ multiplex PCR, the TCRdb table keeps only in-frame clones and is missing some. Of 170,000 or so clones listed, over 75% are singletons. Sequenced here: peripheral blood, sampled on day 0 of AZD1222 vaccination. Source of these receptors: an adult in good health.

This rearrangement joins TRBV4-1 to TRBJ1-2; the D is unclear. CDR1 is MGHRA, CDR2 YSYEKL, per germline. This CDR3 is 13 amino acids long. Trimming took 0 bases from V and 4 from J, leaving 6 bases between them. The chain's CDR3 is CASSQDGVYGYTF. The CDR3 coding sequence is TGCGCCAGCAGCCAAGATGGGGTCTATGGCTACACCTTC.

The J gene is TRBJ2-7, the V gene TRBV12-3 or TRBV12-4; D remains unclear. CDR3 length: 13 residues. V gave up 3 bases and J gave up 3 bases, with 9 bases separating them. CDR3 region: CASSFAGDYEQYF. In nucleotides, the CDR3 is TGTGCCAGCAGTTTTGCAGGAGACTACGAGCAGTACTTC.

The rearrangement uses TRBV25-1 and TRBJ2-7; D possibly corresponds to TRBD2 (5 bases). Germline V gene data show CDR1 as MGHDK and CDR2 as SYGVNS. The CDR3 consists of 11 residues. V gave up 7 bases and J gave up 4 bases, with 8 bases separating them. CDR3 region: CASTGIYEQYF. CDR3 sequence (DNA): TGTGCCAGCACCGGGATTTACGAGCAGTACTTC.

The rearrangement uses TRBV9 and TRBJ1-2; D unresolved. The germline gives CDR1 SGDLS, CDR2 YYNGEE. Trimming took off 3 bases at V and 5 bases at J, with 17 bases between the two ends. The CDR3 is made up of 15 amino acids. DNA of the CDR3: TGTGCCAGCAGCGGTGGCCCCACCGTAGGGTATGGCTACACCTTC. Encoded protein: CASSGGPTVGYGYTF.

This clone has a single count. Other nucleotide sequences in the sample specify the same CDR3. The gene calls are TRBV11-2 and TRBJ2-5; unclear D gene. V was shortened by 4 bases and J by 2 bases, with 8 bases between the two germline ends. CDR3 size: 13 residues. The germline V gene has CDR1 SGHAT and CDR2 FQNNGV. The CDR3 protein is CASSSGRQETQYF. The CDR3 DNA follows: TGTGCCAGCAGCTCAGGCAGACAAGAGACCCAGTACTTC.

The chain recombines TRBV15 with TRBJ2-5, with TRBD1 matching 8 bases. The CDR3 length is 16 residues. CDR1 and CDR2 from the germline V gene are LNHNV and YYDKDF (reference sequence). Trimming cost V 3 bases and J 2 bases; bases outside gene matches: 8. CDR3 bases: TGTGCCACCAGCAGCTCTGGGACAGGACATCAAGAGACCCAGTACTTC. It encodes CATSSSGTGHQETQYF.

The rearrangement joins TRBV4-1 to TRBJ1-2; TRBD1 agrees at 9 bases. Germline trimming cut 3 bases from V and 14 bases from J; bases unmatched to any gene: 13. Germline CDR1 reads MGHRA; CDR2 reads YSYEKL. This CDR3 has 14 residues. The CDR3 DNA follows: TGCGCCAGCAGCCACTTTAAACTGGACAGGGGAGGGACCTTC. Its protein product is CASSHFKLDRGGTF.

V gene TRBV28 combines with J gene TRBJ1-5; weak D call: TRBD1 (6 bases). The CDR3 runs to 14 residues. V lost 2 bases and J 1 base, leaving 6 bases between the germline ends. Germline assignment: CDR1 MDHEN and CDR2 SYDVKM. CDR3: CASSLGQSNQPQHF. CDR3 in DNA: TGTGCCAGCAGTTTAGGACAGAGCAATCAGCCCCAGCATTTT.

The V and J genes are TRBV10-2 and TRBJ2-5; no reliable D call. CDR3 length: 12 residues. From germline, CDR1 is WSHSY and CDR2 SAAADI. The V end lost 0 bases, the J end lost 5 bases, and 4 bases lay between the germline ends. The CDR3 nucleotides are TGCGCCAGCAGTGAGTCGTCGGAGACCCAGTACTTC. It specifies CASSESSETQYF.

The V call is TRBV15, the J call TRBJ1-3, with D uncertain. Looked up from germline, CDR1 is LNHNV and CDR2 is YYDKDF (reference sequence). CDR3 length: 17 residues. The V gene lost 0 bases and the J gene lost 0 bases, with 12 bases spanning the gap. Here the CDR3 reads CATSRDIYRYSGNTIYF. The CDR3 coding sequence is TGTGCCACCAGCAGAGATATTTACCGATACTCTGGAAACACCATATATTTT. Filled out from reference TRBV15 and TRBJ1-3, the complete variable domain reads DAMVIQNPRYQVTQFGKPVTLSCSQTLNHNVMYWYQQKSSQAPKLLFHYYDKDFNNEADTPDNFQSRRPNTSFCFLDIRSPGLGDTAMYLCATSRDIYRYSGNTIYFGEGSWLTVV.

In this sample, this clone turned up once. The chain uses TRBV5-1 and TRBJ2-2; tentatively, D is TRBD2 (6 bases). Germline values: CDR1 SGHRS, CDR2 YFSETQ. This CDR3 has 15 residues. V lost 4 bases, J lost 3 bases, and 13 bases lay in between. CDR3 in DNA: TGCGCCAGCAGCCCGGGGACTTCTTACACCGGGGAGCTGTTTTTT. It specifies CASSPGTSYTGELFF.

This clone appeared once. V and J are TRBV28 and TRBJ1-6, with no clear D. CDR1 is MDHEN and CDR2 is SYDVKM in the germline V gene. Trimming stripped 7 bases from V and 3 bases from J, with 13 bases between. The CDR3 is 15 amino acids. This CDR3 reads CASIDRGFYNSPLHF. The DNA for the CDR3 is TGTGCCAGCATCGACCGAGGATTCTATAATTCACCCCTCCACTTT.

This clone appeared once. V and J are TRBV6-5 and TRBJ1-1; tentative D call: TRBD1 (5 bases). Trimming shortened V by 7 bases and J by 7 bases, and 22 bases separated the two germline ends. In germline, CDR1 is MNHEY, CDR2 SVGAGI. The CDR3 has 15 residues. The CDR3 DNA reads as TGTGCCAGCAAGGACTATACCGGACGGGGGAGTGAAGCTTTCTTT. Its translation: CASKDYTGRGSEAFF.

CDR3: CAWSVGEISNQPQHF. CDR3 DNA sequence: TGTGCCTGGAGTGTAGGGGAGATTAGCAATCAGCCCCAGCATTTT. The rearrangement links TRBV30 to TRBJ1-5; tentatively, D is TRBD1 (5 bases). Germline lookup yields CDR1 GTSNPN and CDR2 SVGIG (reference sequence). V was pared by 0 bases and J by 0 bases, with 9 bases between. The CDR3 consists of 15 residues.

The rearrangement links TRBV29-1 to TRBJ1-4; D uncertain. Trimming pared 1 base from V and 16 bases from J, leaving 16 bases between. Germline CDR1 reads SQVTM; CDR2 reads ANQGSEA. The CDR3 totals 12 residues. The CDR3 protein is CSVEGSVGTRFF. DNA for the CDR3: TGCAGCGTTGAAGGGTCTGTCGGAACGCGGTTTTTT.

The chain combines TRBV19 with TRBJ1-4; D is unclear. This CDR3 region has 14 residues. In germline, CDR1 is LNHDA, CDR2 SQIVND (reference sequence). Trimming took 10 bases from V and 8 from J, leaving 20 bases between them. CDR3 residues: CATNLQGGNEKLFF. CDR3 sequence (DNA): TGTGCCACTAACTTACAAGGAGGGAACGAAAAACTGTTTTTT.

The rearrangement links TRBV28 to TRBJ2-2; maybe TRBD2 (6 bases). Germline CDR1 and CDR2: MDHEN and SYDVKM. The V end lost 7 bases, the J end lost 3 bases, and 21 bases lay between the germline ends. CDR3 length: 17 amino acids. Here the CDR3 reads CASTPGTFLTHTGELFF. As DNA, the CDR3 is TGTGCCAGCACCCCCGGGACTTTCCTAACCCACACCGGGGAGCTGTTTTTT.

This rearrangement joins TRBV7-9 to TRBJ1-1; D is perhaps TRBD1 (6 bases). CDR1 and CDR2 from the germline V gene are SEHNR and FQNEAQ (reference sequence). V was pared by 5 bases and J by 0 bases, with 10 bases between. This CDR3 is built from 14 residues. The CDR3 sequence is CASSQQGLNTEAFF. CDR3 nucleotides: TGTGCCAGCAGCCAACAGGGATTGAACACTGAAGCTTTCTTT.

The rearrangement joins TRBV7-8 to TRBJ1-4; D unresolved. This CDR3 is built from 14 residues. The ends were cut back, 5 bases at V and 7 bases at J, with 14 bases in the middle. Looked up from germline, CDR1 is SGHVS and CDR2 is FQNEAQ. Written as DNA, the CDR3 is TGTGCCAGCAGCCCCCGACCGTATTCTGAAAAACTGTTTTTT. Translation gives CASSPRPYSEKLFF.

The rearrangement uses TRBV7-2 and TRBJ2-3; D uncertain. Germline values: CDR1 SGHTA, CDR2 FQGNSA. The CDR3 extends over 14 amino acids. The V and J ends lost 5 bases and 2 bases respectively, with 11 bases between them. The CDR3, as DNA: TGTGCCAGCAGCCCCTGGGATACCACAGATACGCAGTATTTT. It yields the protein CASSPWDTTDTQYF.

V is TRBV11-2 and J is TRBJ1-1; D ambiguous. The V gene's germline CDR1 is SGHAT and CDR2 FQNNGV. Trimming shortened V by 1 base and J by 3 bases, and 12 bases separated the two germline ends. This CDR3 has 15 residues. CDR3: CASSLGEGPYTEAFF. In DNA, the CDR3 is TGTGCCAGCAGCTTAGGGGAAGGGCCCTACACTGAAGCTTTCTTT.

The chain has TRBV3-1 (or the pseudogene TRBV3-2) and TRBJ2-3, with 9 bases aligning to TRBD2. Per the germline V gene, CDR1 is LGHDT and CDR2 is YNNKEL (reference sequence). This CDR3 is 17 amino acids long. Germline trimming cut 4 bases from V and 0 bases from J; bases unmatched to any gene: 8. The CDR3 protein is CASSRNGLAPSTDTQYF. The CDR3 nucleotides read TGTGCCAGCAGCCGAAACGGACTAGCGCCTAGCACAGATACGCAGTATTTT.

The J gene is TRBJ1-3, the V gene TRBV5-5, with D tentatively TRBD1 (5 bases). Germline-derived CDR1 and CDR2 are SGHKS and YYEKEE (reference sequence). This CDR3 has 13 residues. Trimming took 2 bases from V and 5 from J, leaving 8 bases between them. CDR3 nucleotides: TGTGCCAGCAGCTTCTGGGGACGAAACACCATATATTTT. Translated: CASSFWGRNTIYF. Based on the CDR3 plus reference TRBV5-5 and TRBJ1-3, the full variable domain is DAGVTQSPTHLIKTRGQQVTLRCSPISGHKSVSWYQQVLGQGPQFIFQYYEKEERGRGNFPDRFSARQFPNYSSELNVNALLLGDSALYLCASSFWGRNTIYFGEGSWLTVV.

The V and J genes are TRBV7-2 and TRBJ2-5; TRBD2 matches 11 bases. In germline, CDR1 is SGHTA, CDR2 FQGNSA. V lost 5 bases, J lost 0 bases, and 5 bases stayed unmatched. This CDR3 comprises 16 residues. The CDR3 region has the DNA TGTGCCAGCAGCCGTAGCGGGGGGGCGTACCAAGAGACCCAGTACTTC. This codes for CASSRSGGAYQETQYF.

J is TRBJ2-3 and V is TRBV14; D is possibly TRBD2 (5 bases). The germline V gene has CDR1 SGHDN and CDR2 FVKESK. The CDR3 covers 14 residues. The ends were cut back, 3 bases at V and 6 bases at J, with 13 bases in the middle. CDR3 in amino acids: CASSHEGFSDTQYF. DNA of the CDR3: TGTGCCAGCAGCCACGAGGGATTTTCCGATACGCAGTATTTT.

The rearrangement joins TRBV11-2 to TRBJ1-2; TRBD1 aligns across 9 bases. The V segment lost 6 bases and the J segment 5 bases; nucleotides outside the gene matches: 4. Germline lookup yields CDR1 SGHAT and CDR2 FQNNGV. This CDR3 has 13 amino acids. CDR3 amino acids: CASSIDRGYGYTF. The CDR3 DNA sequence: TGTGCCAGCAGTATCGACAGGGGGTATGGCTACACCTTC.

The DNA of the CDR3 is TGTGCCAGCAGCATCCGACAGGGCTATGGCTACACCTTC. Its protein is CASSIRQGYGYTF. This chain links TRBV7-2 with TRBJ1-2; 7 bases line up with TRBD1. Trimming cost V 5 bases and J 4 bases; bases outside gene matches: 4. Germline lookup yields CDR1 SGHTA and CDR2 FQGNSA. This CDR3 has 13 amino acids.

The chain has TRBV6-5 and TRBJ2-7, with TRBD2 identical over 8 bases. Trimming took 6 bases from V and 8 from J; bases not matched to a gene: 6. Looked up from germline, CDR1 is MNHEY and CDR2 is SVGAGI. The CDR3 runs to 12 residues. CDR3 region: CASSPRGGKQYF. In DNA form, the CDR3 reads TGTGCCAGCAGCCCCCGGGGGGGAAAGCAGTACTTC.

In DNA, the CDR3 is TGTGCCAGCAGCCGACAGTATTCCCAGCCCCAGCATTTT. It yields the protein CASSRQYSQPQHF. This chain joins TRBV6-2 or TRBV6-3 and TRBJ1-5, with D tentatively TRBD1 (5 bases). This CDR3 has 13 amino acids. Germline CDR1 and CDR2: MNHEY and SVGEGT. Trimming cost V 6 bases and J 7 bases, with 13 bases left between them.

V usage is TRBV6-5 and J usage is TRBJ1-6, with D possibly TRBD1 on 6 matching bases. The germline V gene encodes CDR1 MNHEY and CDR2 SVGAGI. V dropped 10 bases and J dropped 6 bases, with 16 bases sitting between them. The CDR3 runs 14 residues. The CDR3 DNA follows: TGTGCCACTTTCCGACAGGACCTTAATTCACCCCTCCACTTT. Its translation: CATFRQDLNSPLHF.

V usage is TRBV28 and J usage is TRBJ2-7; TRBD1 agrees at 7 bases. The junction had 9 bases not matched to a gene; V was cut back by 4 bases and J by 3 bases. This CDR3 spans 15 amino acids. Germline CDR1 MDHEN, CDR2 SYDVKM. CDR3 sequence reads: CASSYRPRQGYEQYF. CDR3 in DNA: TGTGCCAGCAGTTATCGCCCTCGACAGGGCTACGAGCAGTACTTC.

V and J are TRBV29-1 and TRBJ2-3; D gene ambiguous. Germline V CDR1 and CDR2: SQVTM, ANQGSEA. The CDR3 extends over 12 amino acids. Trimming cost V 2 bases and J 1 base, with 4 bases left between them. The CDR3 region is CSVEQGTDTQYF. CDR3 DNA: TGCAGCGTTGAACAGGGCACAGATACGCAGTATTTT.